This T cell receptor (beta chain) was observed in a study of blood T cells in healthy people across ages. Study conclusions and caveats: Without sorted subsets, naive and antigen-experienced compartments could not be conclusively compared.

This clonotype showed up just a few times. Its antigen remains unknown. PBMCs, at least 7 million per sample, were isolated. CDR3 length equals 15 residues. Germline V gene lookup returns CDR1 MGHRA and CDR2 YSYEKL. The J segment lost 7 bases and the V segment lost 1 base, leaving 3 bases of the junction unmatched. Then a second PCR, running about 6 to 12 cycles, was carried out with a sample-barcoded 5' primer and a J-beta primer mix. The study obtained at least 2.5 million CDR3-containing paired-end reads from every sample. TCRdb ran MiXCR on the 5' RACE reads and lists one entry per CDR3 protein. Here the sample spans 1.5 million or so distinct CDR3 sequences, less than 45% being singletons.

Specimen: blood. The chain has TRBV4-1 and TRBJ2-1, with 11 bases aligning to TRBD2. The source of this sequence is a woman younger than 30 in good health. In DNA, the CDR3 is TGCGCCAGCAGCCAAGGACTAGCGGGGAAGAATGAGCAGTTCTTC. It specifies CASSQGLAGKNEQFF.